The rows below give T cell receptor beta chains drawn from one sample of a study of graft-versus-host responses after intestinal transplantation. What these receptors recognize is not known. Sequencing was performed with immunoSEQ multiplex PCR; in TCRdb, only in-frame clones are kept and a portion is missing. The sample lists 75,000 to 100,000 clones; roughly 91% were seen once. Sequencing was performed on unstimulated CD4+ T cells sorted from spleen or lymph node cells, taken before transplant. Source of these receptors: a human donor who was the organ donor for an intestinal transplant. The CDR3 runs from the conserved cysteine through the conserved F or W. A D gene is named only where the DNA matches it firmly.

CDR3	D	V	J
CASSSDRKLFF	-	TRBV5-1	TRBJ1-4
CASSLNRIQETQYF	-	TRBV19	TRBJ2-5
CASTLGRATNEKLFF	-	TRBV2	TRBJ1-4
CASSLAWSANQPQHF	-	TRBV11-2	TRBJ1-5
CSVDPRGIGIYGYTF	-	TRBV29-1	TRBJ1-2
CAWSVRQGSGNTIYF	TRBD1	TRBV30	TRBJ1-3
CASSPGTSDEQFF	TRBD2	TRBV4-2	TRBJ2-1
CASSSGKGLAGAKETQYF	TRBD2	TRBV5-1	TRBJ2-5
CASSQDVAGARLYGYTF	-	TRBV4-3	TRBJ1-2
CASSYSLTGTEQFF	TRBD1	TRBV6-5	TRBJ2-1
CASLPGGGLNTGELFF	TRBD2	TRBV5-1	TRBJ2-2
CASSQGGGDTQYF	-	TRBV19	TRBJ2-3
CASLALGVDEQFF	-	TRBV10-1	TRBJ2-1
CSGSTTESGYGYTF	-	TRBV29-1	TRBJ1-2
CASSRVGLAGARSSYEQYF	TRBD2	TRBV5-8	TRBJ2-7
CASSQSSRGYGYTF	-	TRBV4-1	TRBJ1-2
CASSPDRANFEAFF	TRBD1	TRBV7-2	TRBJ1-1
CASSPGTYSYNEQFF	-	TRBV5-1	TRBJ2-1
CASSLTGNNEKLFF	TRBD1	TRBV11-2	TRBJ1-4
CASSLDREDGYTF	-	TRBV5-8	TRBJ1-2
CASSTGGTYMGTQYF	TRBD2	TRBV7-3	TRBJ2-3
CASSSKLTSARRQYF	TRBD2	TRBV28	TRBJ2-7
CASSPQGLTNQPQHF	-	TRBV2	TRBJ1-5
CASSVEDRTLYGYTF	-	TRBV9	TRBJ1-2
CASSWGGGRNSPLHF	-	TRBV6-6	TRBJ1-6
CAISAGQGNQPQHF	TRBD1	TRBV10-3	TRBJ1-5
CASSLAGEKLFF	-	TRBV5-1	TRBJ1-4
CSVVAKAETQYF	-	TRBV29-1	TRBJ2-5
CASSSRVLVSSSGNTIYF	-	TRBV28	TRBJ1-3
CASSIRGSLSYEQYF	-	TRBV19	TRBJ2-7
CASSGQVSYEQYF	-	TRBV7-6	TRBJ2-7
CASSRPSLAQETQYF	-	TRBV7-2	TRBJ2-5
CASSLVAGKNGYTF	-	TRBV7-2	TRBJ1-2
CASSPKGLRTDTQYF	-	TRBV18	TRBJ2-3
CSGPGVEGYTF	-	TRBV20-1	TRBJ1-2
CASSWGQGGEQYF	TRBD1	TRBV5-1	TRBJ2-7
CASFARGRQYF	-	TRBV2	TRBJ2-7
CASSQGSGRDTQYF	-	TRBV4-2	TRBJ2-3
CAWSPNRGRYEQYF	TRBD1	TRBV30	TRBJ2-7
CASSLVETGGLNYNSPLHF	TRBD1	TRBV7-8	TRBJ1-6
CASSLAGLATDTQYF	TRBD2	TRBV7-9	TRBJ2-3
CAYGQGAYEQYF	TRBD1	TRBV30	TRBJ2-7
CATSSRISGAAFF	-	TRBV15	TRBJ1-1
CAWGGLAGASTDTQYF	TRBD2	TRBV30	TRBJ2-3
CASSQGKIAGGPETQYF	TRBD2	TRBV4-3	TRBJ2-5
CASSKGTGVPYGYTF	TRBD1	TRBV2	TRBJ1-2
CASSLGQVRSPLHF	TRBD1	TRBV5-4	TRBJ1-6
CASSLGGLAGGLAYF	TRBD2	TRBV7-3	TRBJ2-3
CASSVGGVVDTQYF	-	TRBV2	TRBJ2-3
CAISEQGASGYTF	TRBD1	TRBV10-3	TRBJ1-2
CASGPDRNTEAFF	-	TRBV12-5	TRBJ1-1
CSVGLAGGNNEQFF	TRBD2	TRBV29-1	TRBJ2-1
CATSRDPRTGELFF	-	TRBV15	TRBJ2-2
CAWRQRPGRVFNSPLHF	-	TRBV30	TRBJ1-6
CASSSGQGIYGYTF	TRBD1	TRBV5-1	TRBJ1-2
CASSQDVGSGAKWNEQFF	TRBD2	TRBV14	TRBJ2-1
CASRQLAVAKNIQYF	-	TRBV2	TRBJ2-4
CASRKDRGQLGYEQYF	TRBD1	TRBV5-4	TRBJ2-7
CASSLTGQGQYEQYF	TRBD1	TRBV7-6	TRBJ2-7
CASSFWTVMNTEAFF	-	TRBV5-1	TRBJ1-1